The 23 T cell receptor beta chains presented below share a single source sample, sequenced in a study of cytomegalovirus exposure and HLA in healthy donors. Clones were read by immunoSEQ multiplex PCR, and TCRdb kept only the in-frame ones, dropping some. Of some 49,000 clones in the sample, roughly nine tenths were seen once. The sequencing sample was made of PBMCs. These receptors were collected from a man between 18 and 29 years old in good health and CMV-seronegative.

The V gene is TRBV28, the J gene TRBJ2-7; tentative D call: TRBD1 (5 bases). The germline V gene encodes CDR1 MDHEN and CDR2 SYDVKM. Trimming left V 3 bases short and J 5 bases short, with 17 bases between. The CDR3 extends over 15 amino acids. The CDR3 is CASSLGQGNLDEQYF. In DNA form, the CDR3 reads TGTGCCAGCAGTTTGGGGCAGGGAAATTTGGACGAGCAGTACTTC.

This clone was seen just once. The chain links TRBV5-6 to TRBJ1-5, with D perhaps matching TRBD1 (6 bases). The CDR3 is made up of 16 amino acids. Germline CDR1 reads SGHDT; CDR2 reads YYEEEE. V was cut by 4 bases and J by 1 base, with 15 bases left in between. The CDR3 protein is CASSPHAGASNQPQHF. DNA for the CDR3: TGTGCCAGCAGCCCCCACGCGGGGGCCAGCAATCAGCCCCAGCATTTT.

CDR3 nucleotide sequence: TGTGCCACCAGACTAGCGGGAGCCTACGAGCAGTACTTC. Its translation: CATRLAGAYEQYF. The chain has TRBV7-8 and TRBJ2-7; TRBD2 aligns across 12 bases. The CDR3 spans 13 residues. Trimming took 10 bases from V and 2 from J; bases not matched to a gene: 3. Germline CDR1 and CDR2: SGHVS and FQNEAQ.

V usage is TRBV27 and J usage is TRBJ2-5, with D tentatively TRBD1 (5 bases). Trimming cost V 1 base and J 3 bases, with 12 bases left between them. This CDR3 contains 15 residues. In germline, CDR1 is MNHEY, CDR2 SMNVEV (reference sequence). As DNA, the CDR3 is TGTGCCAGCAGTTTATTGGGGCAGGGAAAAGAGACCCAGTACTTC. This sequence encodes CASSLLGQGKETQYF.

The genes are TRBV5-1 and TRBJ2-7; the match to TRBD2 covers 8 bases. The CDR3 extends over 21 amino acids. The V and J ends lost 0 bases and 3 bases, in that order; junction bases with no gene match: 23. Germline V lookup: CDR1 SGHRS, CDR2 YFSETQ. CDR3: CASSLGGRGSGSLSGLYEQYF. In nucleotides, the CDR3 is TGCGCCAGCAGCTTGGGGGGAAGAGGGAGCGGGAGCCTGTCGGGGCTCTACGAGCAGTACTTC.

Only one count was recorded for this clone. V gene TRBV10-3 combines with J gene TRBJ1-1; D is undetermined. Germline CDR1 reads ENHRY; CDR2 reads SYGVKD. V lost 0 bases and J lost 1, with 9 bases in between. The CDR3 is made up of 15 amino acids. The CDR3 nucleotides are TGTGCCATCAGTGAGTCACGGCGGCCGAACACTGAAGCTTTCTTT. Residues: CAISESRRPNTEAFF.

V usage is TRBV7-2 and J usage is TRBJ2-7, with 10 bases that match TRBD2. This CDR3 comprises 17 residues. V was clipped by 5 bases and J by 2 bases; unmatched bases: 12. Germline V gene data show CDR1 as SGHTA and CDR2 as FQGNSA. CDR3 region: CASSVTRGTSVAYEQYF. The CDR3 DNA is TGTGCCAGCAGCGTCACGCGAGGGACTAGCGTAGCCTACGAGCAGTACTTC.

CDR3 DNA sequence: TGTGCCAGCAGCCGCTCGGGCCCCGGGACAGGTTCCTACGAGCAGTACTTC. Encoded protein: CASSRSGPGTGSYEQYF. J is TRBJ2-7 and V is TRBV13, with 8 bases lining up with TRBD1. This CDR3 comprises 17 residues. The germline CDR1 and CDR2 sequences are PRHDT and FYEKMQ (reference sequence). The ends lost 5 bases at V and 1 base at J; junction bases unmatched: 13.

The rearrangement links TRBV7-2 to TRBJ1-4, with 8 bases identical to TRBD1. The CDR3 contains 14 residues. The V segment lost 6 bases and the J segment 8 bases; nucleotides outside the gene matches: 8. Per germline, CDR1 SGHTA and CDR2 FQGNSA. Here the CDR3 reads CASSRGQGREKLFF. In DNA form, the CDR3 reads TGTGCCAGCAGTCGCGGACAGGGCAGGGAAAAACTGTTTTTT.

The chain has TRBV28 and TRBJ2-7; TRBD1 might be the D (6 bases). The CDR3 sequence is 13 residues long. V gave up 10 bases and J gave up 3 bases, with 16 bases separating them. Germline-derived CDR1 and CDR2 are MDHEN and SYDVKM. The CDR3 sequence: CAIRGTIDYEQYF. The DNA of the CDR3 is TGTGCCATTAGGGGGACGATCGACTACGAGCAGTACTTC. Based on the CDR3 plus reference TRBV28 and TRBJ2-7, the full variable domain is DVKVTQSSRYLVKRTGEKVFLECVQDMDHENMFWYRQDPGLGLRLIYFSYDVKMKEKGDIPEGYSVSREKKERFSLILESASTNQTSMYLCAIRGTIDYEQYFGPGTRLTVT.

The rearrangement joins TRBV28 to TRBJ1-1; D is unresolved. V was cut by 2 bases and J by 5 bases, with 12 bases left in between. The germline V gene encodes CDR1 MDHEN and CDR2 SYDVKM. CDR3 length: 14 amino acids. For the CDR3, the DNA is TGTGCCAGCAGTTTAAAGAACTACGCGACTGAAGCTTTCTTT. Protein: CASSLKNYATEAFF.

This clone has a single count. V is TRBV27 and J is TRBJ1-4; 10 bases line up with TRBD1. The CDR3 consists of 15 residues. V was clipped by 6 bases and J by 8 bases; unmatched bases: 9. Germline values: CDR1 MNHEY, CDR2 SMNVEV (reference sequence). The CDR3: CASRKPGQGTEKLFF. In DNA form, the CDR3 reads TGTGCCAGCAGAAAACCGGGACAGGGGACGGAAAAACTGTTTTTT.

The V call is TRBV5-1, the J call TRBJ2-1, with TRBD2 matching over 12 bases. This CDR3 region has 16 residues. V shed 4 bases and J 7 bases; nucleotides not matched to a gene: 9. Germline-derived CDR1 and CDR2 are SGHRS and YFSETQ. The CDR3 region has the DNA TGCGCCAGCAGCCCCCAACTAGCGGGAGGATGGAATGAGCAGTTCTTC. As protein: CASSPQLAGGWNEQFF.

V and J are TRBV11-3 and TRBJ2-1; 9 bases are a match to TRBD1. Unmatched junction bases numbered 8, after V lost 5 bases and J lost 0 bases. Germline assignment: CDR1 SGHNT and CDR2 YENEEA. The CDR3 is 17 amino acids. The CDR3 DNA follows: TGTGCCAGCAGCCAGGACAGGGGACGGAGCTCCTACAATGAGCAGTTCTTC. Its translation is CASSQDRGRSSYNEQFF.

V and J are TRBV6-5 and TRBJ2-3; maybe TRBD2 (6 bases). This CDR3 has 14 residues. From germline, CDR1 is MNHEY and CDR2 SVGAGI. V was pared by 8 bases and J by 4 bases, with 16 bases between. CDR3 sequence: CASRPRREADTQYF. In nucleotides, the CDR3 is TGTGCCAGCCGTCCAAGGAGGGAGGCAGATACGCAGTATTTT.

This chain links TRBV28 with TRBJ1-2, with 9 bases fitting TRBD1. V was clipped by 6 bases and J by 8 bases; unmatched bases: 4. This CDR3 comprises 12 residues. Per the germline V gene, CDR1 is MDHEN and CDR2 is SYDVKM. CDR3 sequence (DNA): TGTGCCAGCAGAGGGACAGGGAGCGGCTACACCTTC. It is translated as CASRGTGSGYTF.

The chain employs TRBV6-6 and TRBJ1-3; no firm D call. Germline CDR1 and CDR2: MNHNY and SVGAGI (reference sequence). CDR3 length: 11 residues. Trimming stripped 8 bases from V and 7 bases from J, with 9 bases between. The DNA for the CDR3 is TGTGCCAGCCAGTTGGGCAACACCATATATTTT. Translating it yields CASQLGNTIYF.

The genes are TRBV7-3 and TRBJ2-1; TRBD1 agrees at 9 bases. V lost 5 bases, J lost 0 bases, and 5 bases stayed unmatched. This CDR3 is 16 amino acids long. Germline V CDR1 and CDR2: SGHTA, FQGTGA. As DNA, the CDR3 is TGTGCCAGCAGCCCACGACAGGGGGACTCCTACAATGAGCAGTTCTTC. Translation: CASSPRQGDSYNEQFF.

The chain carries TRBV6-4 and TRBJ2-1, with D unresolved. The CDR3 contains 13 residues. In germline, CDR1 is MRHNA, CDR2 SNTAGT. V was pared by 8 bases and J by 6 bases, with 14 bases between. As DNA, the CDR3 is TGTGCCAGCTCCTCGGGTGCGACCAATGAGCAGTTCTTC. This sequence encodes CASSSGATNEQFF.

This clone was picked up a small number of times. The V and J genes are TRBV2 and TRBJ2-7; perhaps TRBD2 as D (6 bases). This CDR3 is built from 11 residues. Deletions cut 6 bases from V and 10 bases from J, with 13 bases between. CDR1 SNHLY and CDR2 FYNNEI come from the germline V gene. The CDR3: CASRDRDFQYF. The CDR3, as DNA: TGTGCCAGCAGGGACCGGGACTTCCAGTACTTC.

The J gene is TRBJ1-2, the V gene TRBV2; a weak D match, TRBD1 (6 bases). The CDR3 sequence is 13 residues long. V lost 7 bases to trimming and J lost 4 bases, with 13 bases between them. The V gene's germline CDR1 is SNHLY and CDR2 FYNNEI. The CDR3 is CASNLGQIYGYTF. CDR3 in DNA: TGTGCCAGCAACTTAGGACAGATCTATGGCTACACCTTC.

The chain recombines TRBV6-1 with TRBJ1-1; no reliable D call. This CDR3 is 13 amino acids long. V lost 6 bases to trimming and J lost 1 base, with 9 bases between them. The germline V gene has CDR1 MNHNS and CDR2 SASEGT. CDR3 bases: TGTGCCAGCAGGAATACACCGAACACTGAAGCTTTCTTT. Translating it yields CASRNTPNTEAFF.

The chain links TRBV21-1 to TRBJ2-3; the D call in the table, TRBD2, was not verified against the DNA. TRBV21-1 corresponds to a pseudogene. This CDR3 has 13 residues. The CDR3 is CASSTHQAGSEYF. CDR3 coding DNA: TGTGCCAGCAGCACCCATCAAGCGGGATCCGAGTATTTT.